This is a list of T cell receptor beta chains from one sample in a study of OX40 agonist ivuxolimab in advanced cancers. Sequencing used immunoSEQ multiplex PCR; TCRdb keeps in-frame clones, though not all of them. This sample has approximately 69,000 clones, with around 85% found just once. Sequences were derived from CD4+ or CD8+ T cells sorted from blood, sampled in a trial of the OX40 agonist ivuxolimab. Receptor source: an adult with an advanced solid tumor such as melanoma, head and neck, liver or kidney cancer. CDR3s include the opening cysteine and the closing phenylalanine or tryptophan. Fields, in order: V gene, D gene, J gene, clone size, CDR3 protein, CDR3 DNA. D genes are given only for firm matches. Where a row states a size, it is once, few, many or the class of an expanded clone; other rows omit it.

TRBV4-1	-	TRBJ1-1	once	CASSQGVIMNTEAFF	TGCGCCAGCAGCCAAGGGGTTATTATGAACACTGAAGCTTTCTTT
TRBV10-3	TRBD1	TRBJ1-3	-	CAISQGVGNTIYF	TGTGCCATCTCCCAGGGGGTTGGAAACACCATATATTTT
TRBV7-9	TRBD1	TRBJ1-6	-	CASMLDGTGLSPLHF	TGTGCCAGCATGCTAGACGGGACAGGGCTGTCACCCCTCCACTTT
TRBV27	-	TRBJ2-7	-	CASSFYGDWYF	TGTGCCAGCAGTTTTTATGGAGATTGGTACTTC
TRBV7-2	TRBD2	TRBJ2-7	-	CASSTGTRDGEQYF	TGTGCCAGCAGCACCGGGACTAGGGACGGGGAGCAGTACTTC
TRBV19	-	TRBJ1-1	-	CASSTHRGRSTEAFF	TGTGCCAGTAGTACCCATCGAGGGAGGTCCACTGAAGCTTTCTTT
TRBV2	-	TRBJ2-2	-	CASRRDTNTGELFF	TGTGCCTCCCGTCGGGATACGAACACCGGGGAGCTGTTTTTT
TRBV11-2	-	TRBJ2-3	-	CASSPRITIRTDTQYF	TGTGCCAGCAGCCCCAGGATCACTATCCGCACAGATACGCAGTATTTT
TRBV6-1	TRBD2	TRBJ2-1	-	CASSELLGTSKDEQFF	TGTGCCAGCAGTGAGCTCCTCGGGACTAGTAAGGATGAGCAGTTCTTC
TRBV30	-	TRBJ1-3	-	CASAESGNTIYF	TGTGCCTCGGCGGAGTCTGGAAACACCATATATTTT
TRBV29-1	TRBD1	TRBJ2-7	-	CSVGLGQGGDEQYF	TGCAGCGTTGGACTGGGACAGGGGGGGGACGAGCAGTACTTC
TRBV7-2	-	TRBJ1-6	-	CASSLAFEWGGSPLHF	TGTGCCAGCAGCTTAGCTTTTGAGTGGGGTGGTTCACCCCTCCACTTT
TRBV19	-	TRBJ2-7	few	CASSIGYSGGIGEQYF	TGTGCCAGTAGTATCGGTTATAGCGGAGGGATCGGAGAGCAGTACTTC
TRBV27	-	TRBJ2-3	-	CASRAITDTQYF	TGTGCCAGCCGCGCGATTACAGATACGCAGTATTTT
TRBV19	-	TRBJ2-3	-	CASSRRYTDTQYF	TGTGCCAGTAGTCGGCGCTACACAGATACGCAGTATTTT
TRBV30	-	TRBJ2-1	few	CAWSRPGLDEQFF	TGTGCCTGGAGCCGTCCAGGGTTAGATGAGCAGTTCTTC
TRBV7-8	-	TRBJ1-4	-	CASSLEAGPGEKLFF	TGTGCCAGCAGCTTAGAGGCGGGCCCCGGGGAAAAACTGTTTTTT
TRBV2	TRBD1	TRBJ2-3	-	CASSDYGQGYSYTQYF	TGTGCCAGCAGTGATTACGGACAGGGCTATTCCTATACGCAGTATTTT
TRBV7-7	-	TRBJ2-5	-	CASSLGGEETQYF	TGTGCTAGCAGCTTAGGAGGGGAGGAGACCCAGTACTTC
TRBV27	-	TRBJ2-3	few	CASSLVGGAASSTDTQYF	TGTGCCAGCAGTTTGGTCGGTGGGGCTGCATCTAGCACAGATACGCAGTATTTT
TRBV5-6	-	TRBJ2-2	-	CASSSLTGLNTGELFF	TGTGCCAGCAGCTCATTGACTGGACTGAACACCGGGGAGCTGTTTTTT
TRBV5-1	-	TRBJ2-3	-	CASSFEADTDTQYF	TGCGCCAGCAGCTTTGAAGCGGACACAGATACGCAGTATTTT
TRBV7-2	TRBD1	TRBJ2-2	-	CASSRTGMNTGELFF	TGTGCCAGCAGCCGGACAGGGATGAACACCGGGGAGCTGTTTTTT
TRBV27	-	TRBJ2-3	-	CASSLWGDTQYF	TGTGCCAGCAGTTTATGGGGAGATACGCAGTATTTT
TRBV2	-	TRBJ2-3	few	CASQQGSSTDTQYF	TGTGCCAGCCAACAGGGTTCTAGCACAGATACGCAGTATTTT
TRBV5-1	-	TRBJ2-7	-	CASSLDGDEQYF	TGCGCCAGCAGCTTGGATGGTGACGAGCAGTACTTC
TRBV7-3	TRBD1	TRBJ1-1	-	CASSPGTVGNTEAFF	TGTGCCAGCAGCCCCGGGACAGTTGGTAACACTGAAGCTTTCTTT
TRBV7-9	TRBD2	TRBJ2-7	-	CASSRGTSGTYEQYF	TGTGCCAGCAGCAGGGGGACTAGCGGAACCTACGAGCAGTACTTC
TRBV7-2	-	TRBJ2-5	-	CASSPTRRSQETQYF	TGTGCCAGCAGCCCGACGAGGAGGTCCCAAGAGACCCAGTACTTC
TRBV7-2	-	TRBJ1-1	-	CASSLALAAATEAFF	TGTGCCAGCAGCTTAGCGCTTGCGGCAGCCACTGAAGCTTTCTTT
TRBV2	-	TRBJ1-2	-	CASSVLRVYGYTF	TGTGCCAGCAGTGTCCTAAGGGTTTATGGCTACACCTTC
TRBV4-1	-	TRBJ1-5	-	CASSQGVQGFGNQPQHF	TGCGCCAGCAGCCAAGGGGTACAGGGTTTTGGCAATCAGCCCCAGCATTTT
TRBV19	-	TRBJ2-3	-	CASSPLVRFSTDTQYF	TGTGCCAGTAGCCCGTTAGTGAGGTTTAGCACAGATACGCAGTATTTT
TRBV5-1	-	TRBJ2-3	once	CASSLGSAVGTDTQYF	TGCGCCAGCAGCTTGGGGAGCGCTGTTGGCACAGATACGCAGTATTTT
TRBV19	TRBD1	TRBJ1-2	-	CASSIGDRGYYGYTF	TGTGCCAGTAGTATCGGGGACAGGGGGTACTATGGCTACACCTTC
TRBV7-2	TRBD2	TRBJ2-1	-	CASNQGAGVGNEQFF	TGTGCCAGCAACCAGGGAGCGGGAGTGGGTAATGAGCAGTTCTTC
TRBV2	TRBD1	TRBJ2-2	-	CASRSGQRATGELFF	TGTGCCAGCAGGTCGGGACAGAGGGCCACCGGGGAGCTGTTTTTT
TRBV30	-	TRBJ1-1	-	CAWSVVSLNTEAFF	TGTGCCTGGAGTGTAGTCAGCCTGAACACTGAAGCTTTCTTT
TRBV7-8	-	TRBJ1-1	-	CASSLTSWGKGEAFF	TGTGCCAGCAGCTTAACCTCCTGGGGCAAGGGTGAAGCTTTCTTT
TRBV27	-	TRBJ1-2	-	CASRKGVRYGYTF	TGTGCCAGCAGAAAGGGAGTTCGGTATGGCTACACCTTC
TRBV6-4	TRBD1	TRBJ2-5	-	CASSPGQGQETQYF	TGTGCCAGCAGCCCGGGACAGGGGCAAGAGACCCAGTACTTC
TRBV18	TRBD2	TRBJ2-1	-	CASSPTSGSNEQFF	TGTGCCAGCTCACCAACTAGCGGGAGCAATGAGCAGTTCTTC
TRBV5-1	-	TRBJ2-2	-	CASTLGGTANTGELFF	TGCGCCAGCACCCTAGGGGGGACAGCGAACACCGGGGAGCTGTTTTTT
TRBV19	TRBD1	TRBJ1-5	-	CASSASGTGSGNQPQHF	TGTGCCAGTAGTGCCTCCGGGACAGGGAGCGGCAATCAGCCCCAGCATTTT
TRBV5-6	-	TRBJ1-3	-	CASSLVGNRYSGNTIYF	TGTGCCAGCAGCTTGGTTGGGAACCGCTACTCTGGAAACACCATATATTTT
TRBV7-2	TRBD1	TRBJ1-4	-	CASSLGTGDHEKLFF	TGTGCCAGCAGCTTAGGGACAGGGGACCATGAAAAACTGTTTTTT
TRBV18	TRBD2	TRBJ2-3	few	CASSRSGTSTDTQYF	TGTGCCAGCTCCCGGAGCGGGACTAGCACAGATACGCAGTATTTT